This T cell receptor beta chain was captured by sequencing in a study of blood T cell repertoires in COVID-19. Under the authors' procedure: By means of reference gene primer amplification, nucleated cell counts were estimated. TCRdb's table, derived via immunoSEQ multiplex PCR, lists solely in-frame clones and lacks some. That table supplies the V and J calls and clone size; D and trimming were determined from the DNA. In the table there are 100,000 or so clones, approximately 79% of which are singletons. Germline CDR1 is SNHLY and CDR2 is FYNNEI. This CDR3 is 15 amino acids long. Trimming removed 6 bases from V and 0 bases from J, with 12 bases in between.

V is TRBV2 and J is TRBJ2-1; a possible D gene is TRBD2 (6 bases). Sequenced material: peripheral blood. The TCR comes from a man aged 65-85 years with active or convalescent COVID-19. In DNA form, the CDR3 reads TGTGCCAGCAGACCGGGGGAGCTCTCCTACAATGAGCAGTTCTTC. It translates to CASRPGELSYNEQFF.